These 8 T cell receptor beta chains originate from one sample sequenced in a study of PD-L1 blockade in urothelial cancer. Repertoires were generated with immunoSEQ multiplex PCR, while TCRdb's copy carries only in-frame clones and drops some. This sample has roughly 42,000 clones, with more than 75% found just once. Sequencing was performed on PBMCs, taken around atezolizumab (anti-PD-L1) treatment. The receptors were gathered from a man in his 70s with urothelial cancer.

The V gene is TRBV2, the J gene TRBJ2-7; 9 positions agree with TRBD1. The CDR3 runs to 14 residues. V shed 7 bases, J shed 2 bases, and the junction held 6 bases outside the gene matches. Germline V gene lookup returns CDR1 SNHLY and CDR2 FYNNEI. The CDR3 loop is CASKRDRETYEQYF. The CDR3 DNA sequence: TGTGCCAGCAAACGGGACAGGGAAACCTACGAGCAGTACTTC.

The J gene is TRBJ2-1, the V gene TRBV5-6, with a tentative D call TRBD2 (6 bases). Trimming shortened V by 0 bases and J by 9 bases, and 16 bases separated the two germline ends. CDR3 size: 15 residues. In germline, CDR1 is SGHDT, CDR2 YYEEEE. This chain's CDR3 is CASSLDRRVPSEQFF. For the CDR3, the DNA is TGTGCCAGCAGCTTGGACAGGAGGGTACCAAGTGAGCAGTTCTTC. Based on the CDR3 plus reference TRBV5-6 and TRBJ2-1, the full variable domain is DAGVTQSPTHLIKTRGQQVTLRCSPKSGHDTVSWYQQALGQGPQFIFQYYEEEERQRGNFPDRFSGHQFPNYSSELNVNALLLGDSALYLCASSLDRRVPSEQFFGPGTRLTVL.

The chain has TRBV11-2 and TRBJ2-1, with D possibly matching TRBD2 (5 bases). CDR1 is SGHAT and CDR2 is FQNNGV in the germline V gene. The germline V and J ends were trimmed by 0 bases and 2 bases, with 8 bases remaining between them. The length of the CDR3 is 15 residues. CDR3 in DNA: TGTGCCAGCAGCTTAGAGGCTAGCCCCTACAATGAGCAGTTCTTC. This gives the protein CASSLEASPYNEQFF.

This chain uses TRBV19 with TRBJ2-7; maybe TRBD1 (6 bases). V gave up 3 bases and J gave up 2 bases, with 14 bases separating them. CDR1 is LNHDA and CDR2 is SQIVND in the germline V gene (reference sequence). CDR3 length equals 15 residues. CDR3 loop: CASSIGGLEPYEQYF. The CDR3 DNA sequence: TGTGCCAGTAGTATTGGGGGCTTAGAGCCCTACGAGCAGTACTTC.

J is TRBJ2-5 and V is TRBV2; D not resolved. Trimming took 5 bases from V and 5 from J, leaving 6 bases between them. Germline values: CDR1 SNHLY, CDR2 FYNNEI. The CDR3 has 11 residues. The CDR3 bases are TGTGCCAGCAGTCCCGGGGAGACCCAGTACTTC. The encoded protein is CASSPGETQYF. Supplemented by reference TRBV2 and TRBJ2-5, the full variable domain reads EPEVTQTPSHQVTQMGQEVILRCVPISNHLYFYWYRQILGQKVEFLVSFYNNEISEKSEIFDDQFSVERPDGSNFTLKIRSTKLEDSAMYFCASSPGETQYFGPGTRLLVL.

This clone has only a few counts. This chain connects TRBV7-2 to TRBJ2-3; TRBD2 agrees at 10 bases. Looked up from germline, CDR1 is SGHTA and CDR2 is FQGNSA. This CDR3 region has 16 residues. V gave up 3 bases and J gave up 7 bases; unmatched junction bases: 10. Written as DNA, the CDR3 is TGTGCCAGCAGCTTCGAAGGGAGGGGACTAGCGAATACGCAGTATTTT. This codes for CASSFEGRGLANTQYF.

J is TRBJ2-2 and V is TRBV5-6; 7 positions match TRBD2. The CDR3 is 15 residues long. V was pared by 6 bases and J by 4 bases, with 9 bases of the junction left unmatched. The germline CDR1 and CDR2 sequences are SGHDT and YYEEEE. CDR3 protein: CASTPGLLPTGELFF. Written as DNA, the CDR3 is TGTGCCAGCACCCCGGGACTACTCCCCACCGGGGAGCTGTTTTTT.

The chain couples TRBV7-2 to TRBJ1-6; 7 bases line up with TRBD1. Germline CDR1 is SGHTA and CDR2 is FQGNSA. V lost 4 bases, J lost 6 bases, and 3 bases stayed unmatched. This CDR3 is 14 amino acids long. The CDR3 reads CASSSRQGNSPLHF. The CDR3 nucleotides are TGTGCCAGCAGCTCCCGACAGGGTAATTCACCCCTCCACTTT. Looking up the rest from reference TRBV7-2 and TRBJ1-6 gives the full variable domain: GAGVSQSPSNKVTEKGKDVELRCDPISGHTALYWYRQSLGQGLEFLIYFQGNSAPDKSGLPSDRFSAERTGGSVSTLTIQRTQQEDSAVYLCASSSRQGNSPLHFGNGTRLTVT.